Listed below are T cell receptor beta chains from one sample, sequenced in a study of shared clonotypes between healthy human individuals. Sequencing was performed with immunoSEQ multiplex PCR; in TCRdb, only in-frame clones are kept and a portion is missing. Of millions of clones listed, 85% to 95% are singletons. The material sequenced was naive CD4+ T cells sorted from blood. These receptors came from a man younger than 35 in good health. Each CDR3 is given with its conserved first and last residue. D genes are given only for firm matches. Clone size, where shown, is once, few, many, or a class for clones that have expanded.

>.|TRBJ2-3|.|TRBV7-3
TGTGCCAGCAGCTTAATCGGACAGACAGATACGCAGTATTTT
CASSLIGQTDTQYF
>.|TRBJ2-2|TRBD1|TRBV9
TGTGCCAGCAGCGTAAGGGACAGACCCACCGGGGAGCTGTTTTTT
CASSVRDRPTGELFF
>few|TRBJ1-1|.|TRBV4-2
TGTGCCAGCAGCCAAGGAAGAGGGATGAACACTGAAGCTTTCTTT
CASSQGRGMNTEAFF
>.|TRBJ1-5|.|TRBV27
TGTGCCAGCAGTTTACACCAGGGTCCCGGCAGCAATCAGCCCCAGCATTTT
CASSLHQGPGSNQPQHF
>once|TRBJ2-1|.|TRBV10-3
TGTGCCATCAGTGTTGGTAACAGTGAGCAGTTCTTC
CAISVGNSEQFF
>.|TRBJ1-2|TRBD1|TRBV15
TGTGCCACCAGAGGGACAGGGGAAAACTATGGCTACACCTTC
CATRGTGENYGYTF
>.|TRBJ1-6|.|TRBV9
TGTGCCAGCAGCGTAGGACAGGACGTTTGGCCCCTCCACTTT
CASSVGQDVWPLHF
>.|TRBJ1-1|.|TRBV2
TGTGCCAGCAGTGCAGGGAAGGCTGAAGCTTTCTTT
CASSAGKAEAFF
>.|TRBJ2-1|.|TRBV6-5
TGTGCCAGCAACCCGGGGACATATAACAATGAGCAGTTCTTC
CASNPGTYNNEQFF
>.|TRBJ2-1|.|TRBV28
TGTGCCAGCAGTTTATATCGGTCCGGGTGGAGCTCCTACAATGAGCAGTTCTTC
CASSLYRSGWSSYNEQFF
>.|TRBJ2-4|TRBD1|TRBV14
TGTGCCAGCAGCCCCTTGGACGGGACAGGGGCAAAAAACATTCAGTACTTC
CASSPLDGTGAKNIQYF
>.|TRBJ1-3|.|TRBV2
TGTGCCAGCAGCGAAACGACAGCCTCTGGAAACACCATATATTTT
CASSETTASGNTIYF
>.|TRBJ1-3|TRBD1|TRBV6-1
TGTGCCAGCAGTGTCCGGGACAGGGGTGGAAACACCATATATTTT
CASSVRDRGGNTIYF
>.|TRBJ2-1|TRBD1|TRBV7-9
TGTGCCAGCAGCTTGAGCTTTACGGGACAGAATGAGCAGTTCTTC
CASSLSFTGQNEQFF
>few|TRBJ1-6|.|TRBV5-1
TGCGCCAGCAGCTTGGGAGGGGCACTCAATTCACCCCTCCACTTT
CASSLGGALNSPLHF
>.|TRBJ2-7|TRBD1|TRBV7-2
TGTGCCAGCAGCGTCGGGACAGTTTCCTACGAGCAGTACTTC
CASSVGTVSYEQYF
>.|TRBJ1-1|.|TRBV27
TGTGCCAGCAGTTCCTCACCGAACACTGAAGCTTTCTTT
CASSSSPNTEAFF
>.|TRBJ2-2|.|TRBV5-1
TGCGCCAGCGCCTTACCAGGTAGCGGCACGAACACCGGGGAGCTGTTTTTT
CASALPGSGTNTGELFF
>.|TRBJ2-7|.|TRBV15
TGTGCCACCAGCAGAGATAAGGACTCTAGTATCTACGAGCAGTACTTC
CATSRDKDSSIYEQYF
>.|TRBJ2-5|.|TRBV29-1
TGCAGCGTTGTTTTGAGGGAGACCCAGTACTTC
CSVVLRETQYF
>.|TRBJ2-1|TRBD2|TRBV30
TGTGCCTGGAGTGCCGGGACTAGCGGTTACAATGAGCAGTTCTTC
CAWSAGTSGYNEQFF
>.|TRBJ2-7|TRBD1|TRBV7-8
TGTGCCAGCAGCCACCGGGGACAGGGTTACGAGCAGTACTTC
CASSHRGQGYEQYF
>once|TRBJ2-1|.|TRBV19
TGTGCCAGTAGTGCGGAGGGCCCAGGAACTTTTGAGCAGTTCTTC
CASSAEGPGTFEQFF
>.|TRBJ2-3|.|TRBV10-1
TGCGCCAGCAGCAGAAGTCCGGGCACAACTGCTGGGACAGATACGCAGTATTTT
CASSRSPGTTAGTDTQYF
>.|TRBJ2-7|.|TRBV7-2
TGTGCCAGCAGCTTTGTCGCGGCTAGCTCCTACGAGCAGTACTTC
CASSFVAASSYEQYF
>once|TRBJ1-1|.|TRBV28
TGTGCCAGCAGCCCCGGGGGGGTTGGAACTGAAGCTTTCTTT
CASSPGGVGTEAFF
>.|TRBJ2-2|.|TRBV18
TGTGCCAGCTCACAAAGACAGACCGGGGAGCTGTTTTTT
CASSQRQTGELFF
>.|TRBJ1-4|.|TRBV6-6
TGTGCCAGCAGTTACTCGAATCAACGAGGTAATGAAAAACTGTTTTTT
CASSYSNQRGNEKLFF
>.|TRBJ2-7|.|TRBV7-2
TGTGCCAGCAGCCAGCGGACCATATACTACGAGCAGTACTTC
CASSQRTIYYEQYF
>.|TRBJ2-5|.|TRBV5-8
TGTGCCAGCAGCGGGTGGAGGGGCCGAGAGACCCAGTACTTC
CASSGWRGRETQYF
>.|TRBJ1-1|.|TRBV9
TGTGCCAGCAGCGACGGGGCAGGGTGGGGGAACACTGAAGCTTTCTTT
CASSDGAGWGNTEAFF
>once|TRBJ1-6|.|TRBV30
TGTGCCTGGAGTGTACAAAAGTCGAATTCACCCCTCCACTTT
CAWSVQKSNSPLHF
>.|TRBJ2-7|.|TRBV7-2
TGTGCCAGCAGCCCTGGGAACAGGGCGTCCGAGCAGTACTTC
CASSPGNRASEQYF
>.|TRBJ1-1|.|TRBV6-5
TGTGCCAGCAGTTACAAGGTGAACACTGAAGCTTTCTTT
CASSYKVNTEAFF
>.|TRBJ2-1|.|TRBV19
TGTGCCAGTAGCCTCCAAAAGGGGGGGCGATATGAGCAGTTCTTC
CASSLQKGGRYEQFF
>.|TRBJ1-4|.|TRBV30
TGTGCCTGGAGTGCTTGGGGACGTCAGACTAATGAAAAACTGTTTTTT
CAWSAWGRQTNEKLFF
>.|TRBJ2-2|TRBD1|TRBV5-1
TGCGCCAGCAAGGGACAGGGAGGGCCCGGGGAGCTGTTTTTT
CASKGQGGPGELFF
>.|TRBJ2-7|TRBD2|TRBV5-1
TGCGCCAGCAGCCCGGAAGCGGGAGTAAGTTTCGAGCAGTACTTC
CASSPEAGVSFEQYF
>.|TRBJ1-2|.|TRBV28
TGTGCCAGCAGTTCCCCAGGAGGGGGCTACACCTTC
CASSSPGGGYTF
>.|TRBJ2-4|.|TRBV6-5
TGTGCCAGCAGTCCGGCGGGACAAGCCAAAAACATTCAGTACTTC
CASSPAGQAKNIQYF
>.|TRBJ1-3|TRBD1|TRBV9
TGTGCCAGCAGCGCCAAACAGGGGTATGGAAACACCATATATTTT
CASSAKQGYGNTIYF
>.|TRBJ1-1|.|TRBV6-6
TGTGCCAGCAGTTACTCAAGAGACCTGAACACTGAAGCTTTCTTT
CASSYSRDLNTEAFF
>few|TRBJ2-1|.|TRBV19
TGTGCCAGTAGACCGACTAGAAACAATGAGCAGTTCTTC
CASRPTRNNEQFF
>.|TRBJ1-1|.|TRBV6-7
TGTGCCAGCCCGCCCCGGGAGCCGAACACTGAAGCTTTCTTT
CASPPREPNTEAFF
>.|TRBJ1-6|.|TRBV5-4
TGTGCCAGCAGCTTGGGGGGGATCAGTTCACCCCTCCACTTT
CASSLGGISSPLHF
>once|TRBJ1-3|.|TRBV19
TGTGCCAGTAGTATCTGGGACTCTGGAAACACCATATATTTT
CASSIWDSGNTIYF
>.|TRBJ2-5|.|TRBV29-1
TGCAGCGGCAGGGGGGGCGAGACCCAGTACTTC
CSGRGGETQYF
>.|TRBJ1-2|TRBD1|TRBV7-2
TGTGCCAGCAGCTTAGTGGGGACAGGGGGCTATGGCTACACCTTC
CASSLVGTGGYGYTF
>.|TRBJ2-7|.|TRBV18
TGTGCCAGCTCACACGACGGTTCCCCCTACGAGCAGTACTTC
CASSHDGSPYEQYF
>.|TRBJ1-2|TRBD1|TRBV4-1
TGCGCCAGCAGCCCGCCAGACAGGGGCCATGGCTACACCTTC
CASSPPDRGHGYTF
>.|TRBJ1-6|.|TRBV19
TGTGCCAGTAGTACCTACAAGGATTCACCCCTCCACTTT
CASSTYKDSPLHF
>.|TRBJ2-2|.|TRBV2
TGTGCCAGCAGGAGGGAGGAGAACACCGGGGAGCTGTTTTTT
CASRREENTGELFF
>once|TRBJ2-1|.|TRBV7-2
TGTGCCAGCAGCTTAGCCACAGCATCGTTCAATGAGCAGTTCTTC
CASSLATASFNEQFF